This TCR beta chain was observed in a study of identical twins. Overall study results and limits: Shared out-of-frame alpha sequences (those common to twins) showed excess low generation probability. Donors were not followed over many years; analysis was cross-sectional.

This clonotype was observed many times. Its antigen is undetermined. TCRdb reprocessed the 5' RACE reads via MiXCR and lists one record per CDR3 protein. Among nearly 650,000 distinct CDR3 sequences, roughly 7.2% were seen once, and the ten largest hold about 1.5%. V was trimmed by 5 bases and J by 4 bases, leaving 7 bases between them. The length of the CDR3 is 12 residues. The germline gives CDR1 MNHEY, CDR2 SVGAGI. In addition, the sample was reused for a study of yellow fever vaccine responses in identical twins. That study adds: In identical twins, vaccine T cell responses appeared partly shared and partly individual.

The sequenced material came from PBMCs. The sequence came from a woman under 30 in good health. V usage is TRBV6-5 and J usage is TRBJ2-3, with D uncertain. The chain's CDR3 is CASSPAPDTQYF. CDR3 nucleotides: TGTGCCAGCAGTCCCGCTCCAGATACGCAGTATTTT.